This T cell receptor beta chain derives from a study of blood T cell repertoires in COVID-19. The wider study: PBMCs, B-cell-depleted T cells, or T cells provided the cDNA or gDNA that made up the material.

CDR1 and CDR2 from the germline V gene are LNHDA and SQIVND (reference sequence). Unmatched junction bases numbered 8, after V lost 6 bases and J lost 6 bases. The CDR3 loop spans 15 amino acids. Profiled with immunoSEQ multiplex PCR; TCRdb holds only in-frame clones, not every one. This table holds approximately 50,000 clones, approximately 80% found once. The sequencing input was peripheral blood. V is TRBV19 and J is TRBJ2-1; 10 nucleotides align to TRBD2. This clonotype was obtained from a man between 65 and 85 years old with active COVID-19. CDR3 nucleotides: TGTGCCAGTAGCCAACTAGCGGGATCACCCAATGAGCAGTTCTTC. As protein: CASSQLAGSPNEQFF. Full variable domain (missing parts from reference TRBV19 and TRBJ2-1): DGGITQSPKYLFRKEGQNVTLSCEQNLNHDAMYWYRQDPGQGLRLIYYSQIVNDFQKGDIAEGYSVSREKKESFPLTVTSAQKNPTAFYLCASSQLAGSPNEQFFGPGTRLTVL.